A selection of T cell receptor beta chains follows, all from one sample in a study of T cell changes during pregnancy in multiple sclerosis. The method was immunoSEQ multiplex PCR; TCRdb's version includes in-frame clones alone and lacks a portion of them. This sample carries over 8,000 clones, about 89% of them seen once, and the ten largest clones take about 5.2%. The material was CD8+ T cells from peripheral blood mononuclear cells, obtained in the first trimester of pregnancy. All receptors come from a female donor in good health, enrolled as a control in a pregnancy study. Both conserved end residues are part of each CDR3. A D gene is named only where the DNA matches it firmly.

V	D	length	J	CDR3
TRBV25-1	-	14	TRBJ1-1	CASSGPGLNTEAFF
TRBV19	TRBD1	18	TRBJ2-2	CASSILYQDRVDTGELFF
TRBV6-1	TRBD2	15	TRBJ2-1	CASSENGGVLNEQFF
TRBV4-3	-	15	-	CASSQGVWSSYEQYF
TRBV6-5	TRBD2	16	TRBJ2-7	CASSYPQREGRHEQYF
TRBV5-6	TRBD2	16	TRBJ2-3	CASSDETSGGLDRQYF
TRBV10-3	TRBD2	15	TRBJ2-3	CAISDESGRTDTQYF
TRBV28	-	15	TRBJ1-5	CASAQTVIESMAQHF
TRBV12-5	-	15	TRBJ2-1	CASGLPLANPNEQFF
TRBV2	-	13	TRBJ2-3	CASSRSGLDTQYF
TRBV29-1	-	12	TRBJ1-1	CSVGGTGTEAFF
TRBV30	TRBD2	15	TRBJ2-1	CAWSPIAGGYNEQFF
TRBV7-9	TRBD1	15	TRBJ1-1	CASSLATGMYTEAFF
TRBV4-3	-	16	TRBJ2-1	CASSQVGGRSYNEQFF
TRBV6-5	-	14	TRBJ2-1	CASSSAPGNNEQFF
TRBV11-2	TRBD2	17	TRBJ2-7	CASSLGSGGPPSYEQYF
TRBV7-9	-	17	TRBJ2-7	CASSLVSTTGHSYEQYF
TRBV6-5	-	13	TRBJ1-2	CASSYEGRYGYTF
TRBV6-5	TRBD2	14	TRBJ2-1	CASSFSGGAPEQFF
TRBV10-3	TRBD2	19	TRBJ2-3	CAISERAAGGGHPTDTQYF
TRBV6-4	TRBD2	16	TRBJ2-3	CASSDLAGGNTDTQYF
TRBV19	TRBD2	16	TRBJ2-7	CASSFLAGSRAVEQYF
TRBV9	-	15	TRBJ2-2	CASSAGLWEHRGAVF
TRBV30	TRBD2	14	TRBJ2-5	CAWSSGLGKETQYF
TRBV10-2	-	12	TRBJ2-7	CASSESSYEQYF
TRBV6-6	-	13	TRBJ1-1	CASTPVLNTEAFF
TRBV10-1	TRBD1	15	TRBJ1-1	CASSTGTGSDTEAFF
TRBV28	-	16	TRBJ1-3	CASTGRVFRSGNTIYF
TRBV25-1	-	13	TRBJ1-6	CASSGRRHSPLHF
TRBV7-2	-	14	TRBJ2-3	CASSLDRGTDTQYF
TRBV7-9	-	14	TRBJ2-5	CASSQEDTHWTQYF
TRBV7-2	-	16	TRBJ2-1	CASSTRTASSYNEQFF
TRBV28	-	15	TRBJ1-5	CASSNTDILNQPQHF
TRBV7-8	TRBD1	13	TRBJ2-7	CASSPGQTYEQYF
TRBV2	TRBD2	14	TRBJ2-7	CASNVAGGTYEQYF
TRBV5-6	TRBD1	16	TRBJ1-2	CASSFETAGGGEGYTF
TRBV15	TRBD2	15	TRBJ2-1	CATSRDPAGGNEQFF
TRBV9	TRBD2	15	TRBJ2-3	CASTPTSGRVDTQYF
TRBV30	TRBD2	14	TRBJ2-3	CAFLAGVSIDTQYF
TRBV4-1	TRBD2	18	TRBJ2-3	CASSQLALAGGDTDTQYF
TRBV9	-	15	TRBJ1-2	CASSVAPGLLYGYTF
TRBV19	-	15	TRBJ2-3	CASAGVAAPTDTQYF
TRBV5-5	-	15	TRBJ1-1	CASSLWLEVNTEAFF
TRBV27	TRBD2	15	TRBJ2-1	CASSLSTSGGNEQFF
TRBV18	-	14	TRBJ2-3	CASSRPTGTDTQYF
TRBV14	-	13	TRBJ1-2	CASSPETTGGYTF
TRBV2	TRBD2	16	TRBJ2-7	CASSPGTSGGLYEQYF
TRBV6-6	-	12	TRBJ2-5	CASSPLSGTQYF
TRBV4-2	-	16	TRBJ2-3	CASSQDNWWLRDTQYF
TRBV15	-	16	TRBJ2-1	CATSFTRGSGYNEQFF
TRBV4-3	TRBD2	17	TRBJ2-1	CASSQEGRRLATNEQFF
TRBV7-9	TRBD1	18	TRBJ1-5	CASSHPTGSEYSNQPQHF
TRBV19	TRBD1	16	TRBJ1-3	CASSIATGGSGNTIYF
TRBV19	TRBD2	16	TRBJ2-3	CASSLRTSGAIDTQYF
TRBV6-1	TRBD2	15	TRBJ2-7	CASSERSGGAYEQYF
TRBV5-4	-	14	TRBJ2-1	CASSLGGLNNEQFF
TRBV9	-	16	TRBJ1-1	CASSVAPPTGNTEAFF
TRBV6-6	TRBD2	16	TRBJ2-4	CASSSLAGVAKNIQYF
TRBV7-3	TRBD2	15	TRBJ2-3	CASSPSGASTDTQYF
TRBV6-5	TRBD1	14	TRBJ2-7	CASSQGARSYEQYF